This T cell receptor (beta chain) was sequenced for a study of T-cell reconstitution after alpha-beta-depleted transplantation in children. This clonotype appeared many times. The antigen is undetermined. General observations from the study: In patients about two months after transplant, alpha-beta T cells reportedly arose from several hundred expanded graft clones. Surviving thymic progenitors and recipient T cells were the source of high TCRbeta diversity at day 60 in some patients.

Germline V gene sequence: CDR1 LGHNA, CDR2 YNFKEQ. V shed 4 bases, J shed 4 bases, and the junction held 4 bases outside the gene matches. The CDR3 sequence is 15 residues long. For TCRbeta, the library was prepared with unique molecular identifiers. Using its own MiXCR run on the PCR reads, TCRdb lists one record per CDR3 protein. The data hold 200,000 to 250,000 distinct CDR3 sequences, with approximately 10% observed a single time. The material was PBMCs, obtained before TCRalphabeta/CD19-depleted stem cell transplant. The TCR comes from a child less than two years old with acute myeloid leukemia, due to receive a stem cell transplant. The rearrangement joins TRBV4-2 to TRBJ2-1; 10 positions agree with TRBD2. The CDR3 here is CASSPSGSGYNEQFF. The DNA for the CDR3 is TGTGCCAGCAGCCCTAGCGGGAGTGGGTACAATGAGCAGTTCTTC.